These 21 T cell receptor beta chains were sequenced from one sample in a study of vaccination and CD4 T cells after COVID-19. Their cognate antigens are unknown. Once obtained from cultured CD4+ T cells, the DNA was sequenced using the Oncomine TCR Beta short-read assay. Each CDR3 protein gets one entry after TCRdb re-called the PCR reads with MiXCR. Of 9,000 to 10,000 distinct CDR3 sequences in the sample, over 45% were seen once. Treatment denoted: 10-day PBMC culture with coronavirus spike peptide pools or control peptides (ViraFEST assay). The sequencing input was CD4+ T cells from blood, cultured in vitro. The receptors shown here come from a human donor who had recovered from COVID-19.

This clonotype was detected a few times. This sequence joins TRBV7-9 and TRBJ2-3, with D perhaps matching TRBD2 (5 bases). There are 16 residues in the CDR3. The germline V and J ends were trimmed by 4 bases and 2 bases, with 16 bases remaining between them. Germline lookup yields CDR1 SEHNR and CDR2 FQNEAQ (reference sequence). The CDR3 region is CASSSRAGLITDTQYF. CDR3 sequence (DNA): TGTGCCAGCAGCTCGAGGGCTGGGCTCATCACAGATACGCAGTATTTT.

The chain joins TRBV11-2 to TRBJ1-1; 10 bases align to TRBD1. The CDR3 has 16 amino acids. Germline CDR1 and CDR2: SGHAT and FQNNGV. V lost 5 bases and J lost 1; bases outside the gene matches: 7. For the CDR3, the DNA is TGTGCCAGCAGCCCCGGGACAGGGGTAAGGAACACTGAAGCTTTCTTT. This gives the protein CASSPGTGVRNTEAFF. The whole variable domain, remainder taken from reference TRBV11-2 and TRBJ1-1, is EAGVAQSPRYKIIEKRQSVAFWCNPISGHATLYWYQQILGQGPKLLIQFQNNGVVDDSQLPKDRFSAERLKGVDSTLKIQPAKLEDSAVYLCASSPGTGVRNTEAFFGQGTRLTVV.

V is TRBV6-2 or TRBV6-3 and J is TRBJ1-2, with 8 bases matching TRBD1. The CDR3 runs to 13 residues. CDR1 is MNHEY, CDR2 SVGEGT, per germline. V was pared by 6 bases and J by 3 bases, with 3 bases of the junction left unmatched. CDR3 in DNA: TGTGCCAGCAGATCGACAGGGGACTATGGCTACACCTTC. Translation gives CASRSTGDYGYTF.

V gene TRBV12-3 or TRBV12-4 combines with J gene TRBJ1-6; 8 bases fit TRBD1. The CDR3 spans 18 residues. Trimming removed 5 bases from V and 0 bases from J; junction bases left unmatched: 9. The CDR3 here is CASSRTGLYSSYNSPLHF. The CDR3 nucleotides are TGTGCCAGCAGTCGGACAGGGCTCTACAGCTCCTATAATTCACCCCTCCACTTT.

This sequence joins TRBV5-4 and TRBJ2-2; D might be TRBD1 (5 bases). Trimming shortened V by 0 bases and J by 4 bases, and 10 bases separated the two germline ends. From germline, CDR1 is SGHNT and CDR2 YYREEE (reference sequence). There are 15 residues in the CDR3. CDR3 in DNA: TGTGCCAGCAGCTTGGCCACCCAGGGCACCGGGGAGCTGTTTTTT. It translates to CASSLATQGTGELFF.

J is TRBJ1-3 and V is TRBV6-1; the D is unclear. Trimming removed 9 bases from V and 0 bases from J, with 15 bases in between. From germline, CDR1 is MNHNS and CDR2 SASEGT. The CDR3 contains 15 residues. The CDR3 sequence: CASNSRTGSGNTIYF. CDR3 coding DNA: TGTGCCAGTAACTCGCGGACGGGCTCTGGAAACACCATATATTTT.

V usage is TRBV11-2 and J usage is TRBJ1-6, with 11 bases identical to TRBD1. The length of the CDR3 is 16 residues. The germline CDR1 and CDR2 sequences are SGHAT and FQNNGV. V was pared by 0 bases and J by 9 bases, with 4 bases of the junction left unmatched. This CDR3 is CASSLDRTGGTSPLHF. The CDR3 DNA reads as TGTGCCAGCAGCTTAGATCGGACAGGGGGCACTTCACCCCTCCACTTT. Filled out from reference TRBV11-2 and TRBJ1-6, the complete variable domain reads EAGVAQSPRYKIIEKRQSVAFWCNPISGHATLYWYQQILGQGPKLLIQFQNNGVVDDSQLPKDRFSAERLKGVDSTLKIQPAKLEDSAVYLCASSLDRTGGTSPLHFGNGTRLTVT.

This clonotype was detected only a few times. CDR3 nucleotide sequence: TGTGCCAGCAGTCCCAAGGAGGGGGGCAGGGGGTACGAGCAGTACTTC. Translated: CASSPKEGGRGYEQYF. This chain connects TRBV27 to TRBJ2-7, with a weak D call TRBD1 (7 bases). Germline CDR1 reads MNHEY; CDR2 reads SMNVEV (reference sequence). The V end lost 5 bases, the J end lost 4 bases, and 21 bases lay between the germline ends. The CDR3 contains 16 residues.

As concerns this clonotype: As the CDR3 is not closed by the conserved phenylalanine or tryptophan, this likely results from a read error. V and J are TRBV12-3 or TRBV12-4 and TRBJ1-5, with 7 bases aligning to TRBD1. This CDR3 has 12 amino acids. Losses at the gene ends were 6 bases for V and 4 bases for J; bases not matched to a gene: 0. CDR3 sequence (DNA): TGTGCCAGCAGGACAGGGAATCAGCCCCAGCATCTT. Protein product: CASRTGNQPQHL.

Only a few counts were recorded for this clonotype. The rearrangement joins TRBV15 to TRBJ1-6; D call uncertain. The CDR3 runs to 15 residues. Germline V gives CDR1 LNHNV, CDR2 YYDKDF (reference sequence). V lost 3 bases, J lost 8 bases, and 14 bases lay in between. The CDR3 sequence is CATSRDDLRDSPLHF. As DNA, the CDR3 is TGTGCCACCAGCAGGGATGACCTCCGGGATTCACCCCTCCACTTT.

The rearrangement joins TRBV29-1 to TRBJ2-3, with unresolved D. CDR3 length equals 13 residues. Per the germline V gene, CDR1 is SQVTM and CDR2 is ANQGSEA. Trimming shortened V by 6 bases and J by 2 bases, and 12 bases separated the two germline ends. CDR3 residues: CSVLPGSTDTQYF. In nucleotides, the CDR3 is TGCAGCGTCCTCCCAGGCTCCACAGATACGCAGTATTTT.

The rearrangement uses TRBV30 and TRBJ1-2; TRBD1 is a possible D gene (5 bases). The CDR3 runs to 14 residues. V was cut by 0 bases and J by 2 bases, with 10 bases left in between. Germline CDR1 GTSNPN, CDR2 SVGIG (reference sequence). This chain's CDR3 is CAWSVRGLNYGYTF. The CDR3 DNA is TGTGCCTGGAGTGTAAGGGGCTTAAACTATGGCTACACCTTC.

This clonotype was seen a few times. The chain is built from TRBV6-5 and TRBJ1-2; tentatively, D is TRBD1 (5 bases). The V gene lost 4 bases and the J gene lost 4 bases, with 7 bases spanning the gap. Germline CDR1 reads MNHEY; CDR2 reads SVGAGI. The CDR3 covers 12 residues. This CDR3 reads CASSFDSYGYTF. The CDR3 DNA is TGTGCCAGCAGTTTTGACAGCTATGGCTACACCTTC.

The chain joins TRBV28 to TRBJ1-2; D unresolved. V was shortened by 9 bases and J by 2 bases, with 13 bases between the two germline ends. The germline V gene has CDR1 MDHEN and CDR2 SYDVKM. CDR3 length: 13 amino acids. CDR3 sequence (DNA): TGTGCCAGTCGACCAGACGGCAACTATGGCTACACCTTC. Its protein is CASRPDGNYGYTF.

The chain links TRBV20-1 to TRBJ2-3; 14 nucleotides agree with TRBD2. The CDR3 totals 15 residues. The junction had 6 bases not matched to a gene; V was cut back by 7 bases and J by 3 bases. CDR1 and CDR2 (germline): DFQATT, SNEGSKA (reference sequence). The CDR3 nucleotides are TGCAGTGTCTCGACTAGCGGGGGGGGGACAGATACGCAGTATTTT. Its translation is CSVSTSGGGTDTQYF.

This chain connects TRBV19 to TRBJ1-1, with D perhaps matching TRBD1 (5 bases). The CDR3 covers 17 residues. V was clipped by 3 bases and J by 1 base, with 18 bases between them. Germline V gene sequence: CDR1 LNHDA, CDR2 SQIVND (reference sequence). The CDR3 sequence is CASSIPSSGTGNTEAFF. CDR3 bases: TGTGCCAGTAGTATTCCTTCGTCCGGGACGGGGAACACTGAAGCTTTCTTT.

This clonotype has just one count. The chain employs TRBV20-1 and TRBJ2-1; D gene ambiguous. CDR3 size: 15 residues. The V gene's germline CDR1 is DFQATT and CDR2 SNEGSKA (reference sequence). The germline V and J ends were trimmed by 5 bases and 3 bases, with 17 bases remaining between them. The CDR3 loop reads CSAFRATLNYNEQFF. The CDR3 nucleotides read TGCAGTGCTTTTAGGGCGACCCTCAACTACAATGAGCAGTTCTTC.

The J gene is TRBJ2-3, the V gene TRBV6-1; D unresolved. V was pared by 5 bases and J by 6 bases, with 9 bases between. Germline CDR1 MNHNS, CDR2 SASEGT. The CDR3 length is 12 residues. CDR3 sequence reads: CASSSPADTQYF. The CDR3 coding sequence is TGTGCCAGCAGTAGCCCGGCGGATACGCAGTATTTT.

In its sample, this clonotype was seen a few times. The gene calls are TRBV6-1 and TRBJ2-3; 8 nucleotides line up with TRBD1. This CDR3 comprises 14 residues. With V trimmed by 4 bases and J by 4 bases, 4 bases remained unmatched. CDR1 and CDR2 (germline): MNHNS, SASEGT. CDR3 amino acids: CASSGQTGADTQYF. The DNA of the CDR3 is TGTGCCAGCAGTGGGCAGACAGGGGCAGATACGCAGTATTTT.

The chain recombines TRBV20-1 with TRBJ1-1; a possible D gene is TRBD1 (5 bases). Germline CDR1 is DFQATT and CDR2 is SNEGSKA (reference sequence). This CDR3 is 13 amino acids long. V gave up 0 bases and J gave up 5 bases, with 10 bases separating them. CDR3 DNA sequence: TGCAGTGCTAGAGACGGGGGTGGAACTGAAGCTTTCTTT. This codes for CSARDGGGTEAFF.

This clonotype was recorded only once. Here the CDR3 DNA reads TGCAGTGCTAGAGATAAGGGAAGGGGTAATGAAAAACTGTTTTTT. Protein product: CSARDKGRGNEKLFF. The chain has TRBV20-1 and TRBJ1-4; possible D gene TRBD1, 5 bases. There are 15 residues in the CDR3. The V gene lost 0 bases and the J gene lost 4 bases, with 12 bases spanning the gap. The germline V gene has CDR1 DFQATT and CDR2 SNEGSKA (reference sequence).